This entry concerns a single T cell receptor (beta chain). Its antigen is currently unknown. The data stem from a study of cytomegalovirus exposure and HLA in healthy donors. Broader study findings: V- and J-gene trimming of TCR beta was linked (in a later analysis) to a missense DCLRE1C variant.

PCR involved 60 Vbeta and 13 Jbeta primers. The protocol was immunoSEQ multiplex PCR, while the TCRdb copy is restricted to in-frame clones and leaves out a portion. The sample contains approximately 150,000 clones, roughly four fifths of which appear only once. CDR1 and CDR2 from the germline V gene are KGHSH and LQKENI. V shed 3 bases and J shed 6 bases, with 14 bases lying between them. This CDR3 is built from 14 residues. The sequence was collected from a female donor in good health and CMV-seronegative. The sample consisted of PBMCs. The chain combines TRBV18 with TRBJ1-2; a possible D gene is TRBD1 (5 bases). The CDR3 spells CASSPLQVTDGYTF. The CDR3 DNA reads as TGTGCCAGCTCACCTCTACAGGTTACGGATGGCTACACCTTC.